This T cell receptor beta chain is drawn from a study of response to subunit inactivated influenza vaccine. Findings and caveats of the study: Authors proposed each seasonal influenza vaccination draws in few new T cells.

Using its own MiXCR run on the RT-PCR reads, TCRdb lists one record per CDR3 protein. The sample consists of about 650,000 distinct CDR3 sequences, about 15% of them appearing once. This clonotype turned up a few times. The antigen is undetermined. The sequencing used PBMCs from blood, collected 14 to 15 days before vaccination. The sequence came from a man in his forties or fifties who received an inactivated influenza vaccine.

The CDR3 nucleotides read TGCGCCAGCAGCTTGGCGGCATTTAGCGGCCAAAACTACGAGCAGTACTTC. It codes for CASSLAAFSGQNYEQYF. The chain recombines TRBV5-1 with TRBJ2-7, with D possibly matching TRBD2 (6 bases). This CDR3 has 17 amino acids. Germline V lookup: CDR1 SGHRS, CDR2 YFSETQ. V was trimmed by 0 bases and J by 3 bases, leaving 19 bases between them. Full variable domain (missing parts from reference TRBV5-1 and TRBJ2-7): KAGVTQTPRYLIKTRGQQVTLSCSPISGHRSVSWYQQTPGQGLQFLFEYFSETQRNKGNFPGRFSGRQFSNSRSEMNVSTLELGDSALYLCASSLAAFSGQNYEQYFGPGTRLTVT.